Many counts were recorded for the clone carrying this TCR beta chain. Its antigen is unidentified. The CDR3 has 14 amino acids. V lost 5 bases and J 2 bases, leaving 11 bases between the germline ends. Germline CDR1 is SGHTA and CDR2 is FQGNSA. These data belong to a study of early T cells in non-severe SARS-CoV-2 infection. Study at large: Sequenced material consisted of bulk RNA (from unsorted whole blood), and chains were unpaired. Overall study results and limits: Lookups in VDJdb leaned toward anti-spike CD8 responses and missed private and CD4 specificities.

cDNA molecules, individually, were tagged with unique molecular identifiers. TCRdb recomputed calls from the 5' RACE reads with MiXCR, one row per CDR3 protein. The sample holds tens of thousands of distinct CDR3 sequences, roughly 4.1% seen once. The TCR sequence derives from an adult who was a healthcare worker with PCR-confirmed SARS-CoV-2 infection or an uninfected control (not recorded which). The rearrangement uses TRBV7-2 and TRBJ2-3; no clear D. The sequencing sample was made of whole blood. CDR3 sequence reads: CASSPAGATDTQYF. In DNA, the CDR3 is TGTGCCAGCAGCCCCGCCGGAGCCACAGATACGCAGTATTTT.